This T cell receptor (beta chain) appears in the sequencing data of a study of Tregs in tolerant kidney transplant recipients. Sequencing was performed with immunoSEQ multiplex PCR; in TCRdb, only in-frame clones are kept and a portion is missing. The sample spans more than 45,000 clones; the ten largest clones claim roughly 0.89%. As concerns this clone: The read ends 3 residues early relative to the CDR3; the germline J gene fills the gap.

There are 13 residues in the CDR3. The germline V and J ends were trimmed by 3 bases and 6 bases, with 9 bases remaining between them. From germline, CDR1 is SGHTA and CDR2 FQGNSA. This chain connects TRBV7-2 to TRBJ2-1, with a weak D call TRBD1 (6 bases). The clonotype comes from a human donor who received a combined kidney and bone marrow transplant. This specimen was CD4+ T cells from blood, taken before the transplant. CDR3 protein: CASSLARGNEQFF. Incomplete CDR3 DNA: TGTGCCAGCAGCTTGGCCAGGGGCAATGAG.